These 22 T cell receptor beta chains came from one sample sequenced in a study of vaccination effects on CD4 cells after COVID-19. Clones were sequenced by immunoSEQ multiplex PCR, and TCRdb holds only the in-frame ones, with some missing. This table has 65,000 or so clones, around 76% appearing once. ViraFEST used viral peptide pools to expand antigen-specific CD4+ T cells before sequencing. Isolation of CD4+ T cells took place after about 10 days of culture. Neither prior SARS-CoV-2 infection nor positive nucleocapsid antibodies were present in the vaccine recipients. Their antigens are not known. The starting material was CD4+ T cells from PBMCs cultured with HCoV-NL63 spike peptides, obtained before COVID-19 vaccination. These receptors were obtained from a human donor who received a COVID-19 vaccine.

The V gene is TRBV4-2, the J gene TRBJ2-5, with a weak D call TRBD2 (5 bases). CDR1 and CDR2 (germline): LGHNA, YNFKEQ. The ends were cut back, 0 bases at V and 1 base at J, with 9 bases in the middle. This CDR3 comprises 15 residues. In DNA, the CDR3 is TGTGCCAGCAGCCAAGAACTAGTTGCCCAAGAGACCCAGTACTTC. Translating it yields CASSQELVAQETQYF.

The V and J genes are TRBV6-5 and TRBJ2-7, with D perhaps TRBD1 (6 bases). V was clipped by 2 bases and J by 4 bases, with 18 bases between them. The CDR3 extends over 16 amino acids. Germline V CDR1 and CDR2: MNHEY, SVGAGI. Here the CDR3 DNA reads TGTGCCAGCAGTTACGGCAGGGGATGGAATGGGTACGAGCAGTACGTC. It is translated as CASSYGRGWNGYEQYV.

The chain is built from TRBV6-4 and TRBJ2-1; a weak D match, TRBD2 (7 bases). The CDR3 sequence is 11 residues long. The V end was cut by 9 bases, the J end by 9 bases, with 12 bases between. Germline CDR1 is MRHNA and CDR2 is SNTAGT. Here the CDR3 reads CASREGGEQFF. The CDR3 DNA is TGTGCCAGTAGGGAGGGGGGTGAGCAGTTCTTC.

The chain is built from TRBV18 and TRBJ1-4; D gene uncertain. Trimming left V 4 bases short and J 7 bases short, with 10 bases between. Germline V lookup: CDR1 KGHSH, CDR2 LQKENI. This CDR3 spans 13 amino acids. CDR3 protein: CASSQGHGEKLFF. For the CDR3, the DNA is TGTGCCAGCTCACAAGGGCATGGTGAAAAACTGTTTTTT.

The rearrangement uses TRBV2 and TRBJ1-2; the D gene is possibly TRBD1 (5 bases). V lost 1 base to trimming and J lost 7 bases, with 16 bases between them. The CDR3 spans 15 residues. Looked up from germline, CDR1 is SNHLY and CDR2 is FYNNEI. The CDR3 coding sequence is TGTGCCAGCAGTGAAGAACTAGGGGCGCGTGGTGGCTACACCTTC. As protein: CASSEELGARGGYTF.

This clone was seen a single time. The rearrangement links TRBV2 to TRBJ2-6; 12 nucleotides align to TRBD2. CDR1 and CDR2 (germline): SNHLY, FYNNEI. With 3 bases clipped from V and 3 bases from J, the junction kept 15 bases outside the gene matches. The CDR3 is 21 amino acids. The CDR3 DNA sequence: TGTGCCAGCAGTGATCTAACAGGGACTAGCGGGTCCTTAATTGGGGCCAACGTCCTGACTTTC. Encoded protein: CASSDLTGTSGSLIGANVLTF.

The rearrangement joins TRBV9 to TRBJ2-2; the D gene is possibly TRBD2 (7 bases). The V and J ends lost 4 bases and 6 bases respectively, with 16 bases between them. From germline, CDR1 is SGDLS and CDR2 YYNGEE. This CDR3 has 15 amino acids. This CDR3 reads CASSQGHAGAGELFF. As DNA, the CDR3 is TGTGCCAGCAGCCAGGGACACGCGGGGGCCGGGGAGCTGTTTTTT.

The gene calls are TRBV5-6 and TRBJ2-4; D is perhaps TRBD2 (6 bases). Germline CDR1 reads SGHDT; CDR2 reads YYEEEE. This CDR3 comprises 17 residues. The V end lost 10 bases, the J end lost 0 bases, and 23 bases lay between the germline ends. The CDR3 is CACGDSNLNLAKNIQYF. The CDR3, as DNA: TGTGCCTGCGGGGACTCCAACCTGAATCTAGCCAAAAACATTCAGTACTTC.

The chain employs TRBV12-3 or TRBV12-4 and TRBJ1-2; D is unclear. The CDR3 consists of 12 residues. The V gene lost 3 bases and the J gene lost 5 bases, with 7 bases spanning the gap. As DNA, the CDR3 is TGTGCCAGCAGTTTTAGGACTTATGGCTACACCTTC. This sequence encodes CASSFRTYGYTF.

CDR3 sequence (DNA): TGTGCCAGCGGGCAGCTCTACCAAAATGAAAAACTGTTTTTT. Encoded protein: CASGQLYQNEKLFF. The chain couples TRBV6-5 to TRBJ1-4; D is ambiguous. The CDR3 spans 14 residues. Germline CDR1 is MNHEY and CDR2 is SVGAGI. The germline V and J ends were trimmed by 8 bases and 5 bases, with 15 bases remaining between them.

The rearrangement joins TRBV29-1 to TRBJ1-3; unclear D gene. Looked up from germline, CDR1 is SQVTM and CDR2 is ANQGSEA. The germline V and J ends were trimmed by 3 bases and 4 bases, with 10 bases remaining between them. This CDR3 is 13 amino acids long. Here the CDR3 reads CSVEKGNGNTIYF. The CDR3 DNA sequence: TGCAGCGTTGAGAAGGGTAACGGAAACACCATATATTTT.

The table lists this clone with a few counts. This sequence joins TRBV7-9 and TRBJ2-1, with 9 nucleotides matching TRBD1. Losses at the gene ends were 5 bases for V and 10 bases for J; bases not matched to a gene: 9. Germline V gene data show CDR1 as SEHNR and CDR2 as FQNEAQ (reference sequence). The length of the CDR3 is 14 residues. CDR3 coding DNA: TGTGCCAGCAGCGTGGGACAGGGTTCGAGGGAGCAGTTCTTC. This translates into CASSVGQGSREQFF.

The gene calls are TRBV6-2 or TRBV6-3 and TRBJ2-1, with D possibly being TRBD2 (5 bases). There are 13 residues in the CDR3. Deletions cut 5 bases from V and 10 bases from J, with 15 bases between. The germline CDR1 and CDR2 sequences are MNHEY and SVGEGT. CDR3 coding DNA: TGTGCCAGCAGTCGTCGGGCTAGCCGCGAGCAGTTCTTC. This translates into CASSRRASREQFF.

This clone was counted only a few times. The chain links TRBV29-1 to TRBJ1-1, with TRBD1 matching over 8 bases. The CDR3 length is 14 residues. Germline V gene lookup returns CDR1 SQVTM and CDR2 ANQGSEA. The CDR3 DNA follows: TGCAGTGCAGACGGGGGGCAGGGGGCGTCTGAAGCTTTCTTT. Protein: CSADGGQGASEAFF.

The J gene is TRBJ2-1, the V gene TRBV24-1; 7 nucleotides agree with TRBD2. The J segment lost 0 bases and the V segment lost 6 bases, leaving 1 base of the junction unmatched. Germline V CDR1 and CDR2: KGHDR, SFDVKD. This CDR3 has 14 amino acids. The CDR3 spells CATSRGGSYNEQFF. The CDR3 DNA reads as TGTGCCACCAGTCGCGGGGGCTCCTACAATGAGCAGTTCTTC.

This clone has more than one count but fewer than ten. CDR3 nucleotides: TGCGCCAGCGCGGGGTTAGCTAATGAAAAACTGTTTTTT. Protein: CASAGLANEKLFF. The chain joins TRBV10-2 to TRBJ1-4; D gene uncertain. The germline CDR1 and CDR2 sequences are WSHSY and SAAADI. The V end lost 8 bases, the J end lost 3 bases, and 10 bases lay between the germline ends. The CDR3 consists of 13 residues.

There are a few counts of this clone. J is TRBJ2-3 and V is TRBV6-5; maybe TRBD2 (5 bases). Germline loops: CDR1 MNHEY, CDR2 SVGAGI. Deletions cut 0 bases from V and 8 bases from J, with 18 bases between. This CDR3 is built from 16 residues. The CDR3 region is CASSYSRARARGTQYF. The CDR3 DNA follows: TGTGCCAGCAGTTACTCGAGGGCGAGGGCACGCGGTACGCAGTATTTT.

The chain links TRBV10-3 to TRBJ2-7; a possible D gene is TRBD2 (6 bases). CDR1 is ENHRY, CDR2 SYGVKD, per germline. V was shortened by 0 bases and J by 3 bases, with 18 bases between the two germline ends. CDR3 length: 17 amino acids. The CDR3 protein is CAISESRVAQGLYEQYV. DNA for the CDR3: TGTGCCATCAGTGAGTCGAGGGTGGCGCAGGGACTCTACGAGCAGTACGTC.

This sequence joins TRBV19 and TRBJ1-2; D is possibly TRBD1 (6 bases). V gave up 10 bases and J gave up 5 bases, with 14 bases separating them. The CDR3 consists of 12 residues. The V gene's germline CDR1 is LNHDA and CDR2 SQIVND (reference sequence). In DNA form, the CDR3 reads TGTGCCACTACCGGGGGCCCATATGGCTACACCTTC. Protein product: CATTGGPYGYTF. Combining the CDR3 with reference TRBV19 and TRBJ1-2 gives the whole variable domain DGGITQSPKYLFRKEGQNVTLSCEQNLNHDAMYWYRQDPGQGLRLIYYSQIVNDFQKGDIAEGYSVSREKKESFPLTVTSAQKNPTAFYLCATTGGPYGYTFGSGTRLTVV.

The sample holds a few counts of this clone. This chain uses TRBV9 with TRBJ2-1, with TRBD2 matching over 13 bases. The CDR3 covers 16 residues. V lost 4 bases, J lost 5 bases, and 6 bases stayed unmatched. The germline V gene encodes CDR1 SGDLS and CDR2 YYNGEE. The CDR3 sequence is CASSSRLAGGDNEQFF. The CDR3 DNA reads TGTGCCAGCAGCTCGAGACTAGCGGGGGGCGACAATGAGCAGTTCTTC. Complete variable domain (other parts from reference TRBV9 and TRBJ2-1): DSGVTQTPKHLITATGQRVTLRCSPRSGDLSVYWYQQSLDQGLQFLIQYYNGEERAKGNILERFSAQQFPDLHSELNLSSLELGDSALYFCASSSRLAGGDNEQFFGPGTRLTVL.

Here the CDR3 reads CASSETSGGDTQYF. Written as DNA, the CDR3 is TGTGCCAGCTCCGAGACTAGCGGGGGGGATACGCAGTATTTT. The chain couples TRBV18 to TRBJ2-3, with 13 bases aligning to TRBD2. CDR1 is KGHSH and CDR2 is LQKENI in the germline V gene. Germline trimming cut 6 bases from V and 6 bases from J; bases unmatched to any gene: 3. The CDR3 totals 14 residues.

V usage is TRBV7-2 and J usage is TRBJ1-2; D gene uncertain. Looked up from germline, CDR1 is SGHTA and CDR2 is FQGNSA. Trimming removed 5 bases at V and 2 bases at J, with 12 bases between. There are 14 residues in the CDR3. DNA of the CDR3: TGTGCCAGCAGCCTTCAAGACGGCAACTATGGCTACACCTTC. Its protein is CASSLQDGNYGYTF.